This T cell receptor (beta chain) was sequenced in a study of PD-L1 blockade in urothelial cancer (dated by TCRdb to about 2017). Regarding the complete study: All patients started therapy around 2014 and received atezolizumab 1,200 mg intravenously every 3 weeks. Blood samples were analyzed 3 weeks after the start of treatment (second dose) and 6 weeks after the start of treatment. In the same patients, whole exome sequencing and RNA sequencing of pretreatment tumors were performed in addition to TCR sequencing. Blood samples gave a median of approximately 150,000 T cells and some 83,000 unique TCRs, with a median clonality of around 0.074. About 90% of the roughly 29 patients were identified as males with urothelial cancer of bladder origin, and a prior smoking history was reported by 18 of 29 patients. An exploratory multi-omic analysis was conducted of the somatic, immune and clinical correlates of response to PD-L1 blockade with atezolizumab in urothelial cancer. Pretreatment tumor samples, along with matched peripheral blood collected serially before and after atezolizumab treatment, underwent TCR sequencing. Durable clinical benefit was defined as a progression-free survival longer than 6 months, and TCR features were additionally tested against progression-free survival and overall survival. Roughly nine patients achieved durable clinical benefit and approximately 20 did not. An ECOG performance status of 0 or 1 was recorded for the patients, and 0 to 3 prior chemotherapy regimens had been received by the patients. Around 30 patients had pretreatment blood TCR-seq, about 25 had at least one posttreatment blood collection, and about 25 had tumor TCR-seq. Summary of the overall study and its limitations: Improved progression-free and overall survival was found to be associated with pretreatment peripheral blood TCR clonality below the median. At 3 weeks after the start of treatment, tumor-associated TCR clones in peripheral blood had expanded more in patients with durable benefit (n of about 20, p = 0.022). Because of the small sample size (n ≈ 31) and the many exploratory analyses performed, the results are intended to be regarded as hypothesis-generating.

Synthetic TCR analog templates were spiked into each PCR to estimate absolute template abundance from read counts. The immunoSEQ assay was used to amplify TCRbeta CDR3 regions from genomic DNA with bias-controlled V and J gene primers. Rearranged TCRbeta segments were sequenced at approximately 20X coverage. The published analysis was carried out like this. Clustering was used to correct sequencing errors, and CDR3s were annotated against IMGT to assign V, D and J genes. Out-of-frame and stop-codon sequences were excluded, and only productive TCRbeta rearrangements were used in downstream analyses. Clonality was calculated as one minus the Shannon entropy normalized by the log of the number of unique productive sequences. Clones differing between time points or between blood and tumor were identified by Fisher's exact test with Benjamini-Hochberg correction at adjusted p below 0.01. This is the immuneACCESS table as TCRdb keeps it, with only in-frame sequences that have V and J called. A part of the clones is gone; compared with another copy, unresolved V genes explain less than half, and the rest is unexplained. The V and J calls and clone size are taken from that table; D and trimming were inferred from the DNA. This sample comprises about 39,000 clones, 75% to 90% of them detected only once. 1.5% to 2% of the sample is taken by the ten largest.

As concerns this clone: No antigen is known for it. Per-nucleotide qualities are absent, and no much larger clonotype sits a single base away.

The cohort comprised around 30 patients with locally advanced or metastatic urothelial carcinoma treated at Memorial Sloan Kettering on a trial protocol. Peripheral blood mononuclear cells were collected pretreatment and during treatment, with between 1 and 8 total time points per patient. The Qiagen DNeasy Blood extraction kit was used to purify genomic DNA from total PBMCs and tumor samples. Collected pretreatment and during treatment, PBMCs were isolated and stored as previously described. The sequence came from a man in his 60s with urothelial cancer. Sequencing was performed on PBMCs, taken around atezolizumab (anti-PD-L1) treatment.

The CDR3 corresponds to CASSPDLRRGEQFF. The sequenced DNA is TGTGCCAGCAGTCCGGACCTCCGAAGGGGTGAGCAGTTCTTC. The chain is assembled from TRBV28 and TRBJ2-1; matching of 5 bases hints at TRBD1 as the D gene. The V and J ends are trimmed by 5 bases and 9 bases, leaving 17 bases between them. The CDR3 starts with the cysteine, ends with the phenylalanine, and has 14 residues. Only the CDR3 DNA stays, 42 bases, in frame from base 1. According to the germline V gene, CDR1 reads MDHEN and CDR2 reads SYDVKM.